This note documents a single T cell receptor (beta chain) sequence. Its specificity is unknown. Germline trimming cut 3 bases from V and 0 bases from J; bases unmatched to any gene: 0. The CDR3 has 16 residues. CDR1 and CDR2 from the germline V gene are KGHSH and LQKENI. This sample stems from a study of shared clonotypes between healthy human individuals. Study-level points and caveats: The study's rarefaction showed incomplete sorted-subset sequencing despite large depth. It was only blood that was sampled, and tissue repertoires likely differ.

The sorted-subset replicate PCRs were given around 0.2 ug DNA, which is tens of thousands of T cell genomes. Generated by immunoSEQ multiplex PCR, the TCRdb table keeps only in-frame clones and is missing some. The repertoire includes approximately 330,000 clones, roughly 80% of them detected once, and about 10% sits in the top ten. This chain links TRBV18 with TRBJ2-2, with 11 bases aligning to TRBD2. The receptor was derived from a man aged 25-40 years in good health. Material for sequencing was memory CD4+ T cells sorted from blood. Subset specified: CD45RA-negative fraction. The CDR3 here is CASSPSGRANTGELFF. The CDR3 bases are TGTGCCAGCTCACCTAGCGGGAGGGCGAACACCGGGGAGCTGTTTTTT.